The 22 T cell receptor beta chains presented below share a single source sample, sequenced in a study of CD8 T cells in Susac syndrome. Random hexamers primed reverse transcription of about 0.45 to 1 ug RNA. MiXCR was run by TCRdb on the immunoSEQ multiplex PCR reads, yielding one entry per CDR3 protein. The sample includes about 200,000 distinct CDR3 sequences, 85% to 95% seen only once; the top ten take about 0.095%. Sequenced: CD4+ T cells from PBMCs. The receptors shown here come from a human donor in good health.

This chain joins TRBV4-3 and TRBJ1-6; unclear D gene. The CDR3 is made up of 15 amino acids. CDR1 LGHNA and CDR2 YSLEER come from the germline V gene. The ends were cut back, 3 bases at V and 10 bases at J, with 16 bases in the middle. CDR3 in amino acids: CASSQTRSLGSPLHF. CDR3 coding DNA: TGCGCCAGCAGCCAGACCAGATCACTCGGGTCACCCCTCCACTTT.

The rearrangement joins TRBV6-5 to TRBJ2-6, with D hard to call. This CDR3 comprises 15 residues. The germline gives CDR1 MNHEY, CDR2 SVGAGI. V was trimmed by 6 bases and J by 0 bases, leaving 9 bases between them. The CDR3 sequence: CASSQDGSGANVLTF. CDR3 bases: TGTGCCAGCAGCCAGGACGGCTCTGGGGCCAACGTCCTGACTTTC.

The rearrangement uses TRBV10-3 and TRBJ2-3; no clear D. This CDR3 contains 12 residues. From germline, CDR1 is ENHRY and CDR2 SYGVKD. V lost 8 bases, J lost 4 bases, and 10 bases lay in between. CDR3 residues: CAIATDADTQYF. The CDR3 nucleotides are TGTGCCATCGCGACCGATGCAGATACGCAGTATTTT.

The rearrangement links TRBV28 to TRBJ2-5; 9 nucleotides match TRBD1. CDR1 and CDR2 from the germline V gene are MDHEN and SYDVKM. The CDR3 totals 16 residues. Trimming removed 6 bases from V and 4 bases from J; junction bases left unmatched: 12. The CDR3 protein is CASRLLTGQGIETQYF. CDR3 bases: TGTGCCAGCAGACTTCTAACCGGACAGGGGATAGAGACCCAGTACTTC.

In DNA form, the CDR3 reads TGTGCCAGCAGCTCAGGGACAGGTTACGAGCAGTACTTC. Translated: CASSSGTGYEQYF. The chain uses TRBV7-2 and TRBJ2-7; 8 bases line up with TRBD1. With V trimmed by 4 bases and J by 4 bases, 3 bases remained unmatched. The CDR3 totals 13 residues. Germline V lookup: CDR1 SGHTA, CDR2 FQGNSA.

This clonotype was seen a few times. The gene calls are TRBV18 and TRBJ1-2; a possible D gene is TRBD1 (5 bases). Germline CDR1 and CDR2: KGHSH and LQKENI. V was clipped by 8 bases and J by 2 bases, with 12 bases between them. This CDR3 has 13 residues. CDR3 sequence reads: CASSPGGNYGYTF. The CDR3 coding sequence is TGTGCCAGCAGCCCCGGGGGAAACTATGGCTACACCTTC.

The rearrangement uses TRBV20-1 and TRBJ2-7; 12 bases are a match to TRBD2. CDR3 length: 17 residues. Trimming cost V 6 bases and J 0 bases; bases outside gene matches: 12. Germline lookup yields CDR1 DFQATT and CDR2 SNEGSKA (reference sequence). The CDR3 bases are TGCAGTGCCGGACTAGCGGGGCGCCTCATGAGCTCCTACGAGCAGTACTTC. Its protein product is CSAGLAGRLMSSYEQYF.

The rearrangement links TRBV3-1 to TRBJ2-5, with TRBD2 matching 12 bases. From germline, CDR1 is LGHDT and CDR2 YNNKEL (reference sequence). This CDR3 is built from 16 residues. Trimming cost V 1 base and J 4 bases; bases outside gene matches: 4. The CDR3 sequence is CASSQGLAGAGETQYF. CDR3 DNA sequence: TGTGCCAGCAGCCAAGGACTAGCGGGAGCAGGAGAGACCCAGTACTTC.

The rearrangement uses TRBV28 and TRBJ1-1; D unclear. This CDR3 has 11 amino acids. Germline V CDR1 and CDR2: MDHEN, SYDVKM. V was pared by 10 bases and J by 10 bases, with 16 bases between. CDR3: CATREGHVAFF. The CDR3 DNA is TGTGCCACCCGGGAGGGTCACGTAGCTTTCTTT.

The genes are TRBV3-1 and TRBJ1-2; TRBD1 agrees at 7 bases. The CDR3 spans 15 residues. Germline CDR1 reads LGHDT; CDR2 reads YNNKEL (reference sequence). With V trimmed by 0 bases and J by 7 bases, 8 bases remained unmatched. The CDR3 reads CASSQDWEGGPGYTF. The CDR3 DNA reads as TGTGCCAGCAGCCAAGATTGGGAAGGGGGCCCTGGCTACACCTTC.

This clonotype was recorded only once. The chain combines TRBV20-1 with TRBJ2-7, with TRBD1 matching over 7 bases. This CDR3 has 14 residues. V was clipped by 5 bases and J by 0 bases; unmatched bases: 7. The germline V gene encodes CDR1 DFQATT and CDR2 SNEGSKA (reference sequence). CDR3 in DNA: TGCAGTGCTCCTCCCAGGGGGAGCTCCTACGAGCAGTACTTC. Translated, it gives CSAPPRGSSYEQYF.

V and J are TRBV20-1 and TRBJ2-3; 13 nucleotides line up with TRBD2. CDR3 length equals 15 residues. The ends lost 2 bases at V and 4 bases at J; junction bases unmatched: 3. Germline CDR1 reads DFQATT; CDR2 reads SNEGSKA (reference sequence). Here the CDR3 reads CSARKLAGGSDTQYF. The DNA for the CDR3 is TGCAGTGCTAGAAAACTAGCGGGAGGGTCAGATACGCAGTATTTT.

The CDR3 DNA reads TGTGCCTGGAGTGTAGCACCGGAGGCCCAGCATTTT. This encodes CAWSVAPEAQHF. The V call is TRBV30, the J call TRBJ1-5; no reliable D call. Germline V CDR1 and CDR2: GTSNPN, SVGIG (reference sequence). CDR3 length equals 12 residues. V was cut by 0 bases and J by 11 bases, with 11 bases left in between.

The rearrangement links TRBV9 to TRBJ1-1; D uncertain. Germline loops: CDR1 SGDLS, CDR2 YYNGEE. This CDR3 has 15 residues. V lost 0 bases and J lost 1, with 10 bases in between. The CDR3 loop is CASSVEAGRNTEAFF. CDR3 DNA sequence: TGTGCCAGCAGCGTAGAGGCAGGCAGGAACACTGAAGCTTTCTTT.

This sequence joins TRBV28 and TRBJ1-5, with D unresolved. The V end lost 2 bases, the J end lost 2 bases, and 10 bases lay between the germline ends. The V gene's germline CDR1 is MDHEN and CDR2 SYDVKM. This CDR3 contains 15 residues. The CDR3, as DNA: TGTGCCAGCAGTTTAGGGGTGCAGGGCAATCAGCCCCAGCATTTT. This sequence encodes CASSLGVQGNQPQHF.

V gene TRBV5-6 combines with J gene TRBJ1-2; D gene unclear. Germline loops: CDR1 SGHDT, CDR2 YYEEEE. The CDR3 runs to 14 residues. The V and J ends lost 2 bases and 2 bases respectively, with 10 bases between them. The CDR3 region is CASSFVGTNYGYTF. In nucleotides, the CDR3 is TGTGCCAGCAGCTTTGTCGGCACAAACTATGGCTACACCTTC.

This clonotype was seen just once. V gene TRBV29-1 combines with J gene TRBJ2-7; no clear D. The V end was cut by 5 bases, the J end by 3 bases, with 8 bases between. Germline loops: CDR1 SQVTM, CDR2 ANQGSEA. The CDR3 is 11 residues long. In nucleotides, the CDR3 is TGCAGCGTTCGCAGACGCTACGAGCAGTACGTC. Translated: CSVRRRYEQYV.

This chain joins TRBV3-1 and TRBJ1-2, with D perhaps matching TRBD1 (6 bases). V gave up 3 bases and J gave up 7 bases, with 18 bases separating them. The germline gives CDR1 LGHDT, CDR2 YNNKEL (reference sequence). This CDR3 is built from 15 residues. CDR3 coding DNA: TGTGCCAGCAGCCACCGAAGAGGGGGGCTGGGTGGCTACACCTTC. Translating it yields CASSHRRGGLGGYTF.

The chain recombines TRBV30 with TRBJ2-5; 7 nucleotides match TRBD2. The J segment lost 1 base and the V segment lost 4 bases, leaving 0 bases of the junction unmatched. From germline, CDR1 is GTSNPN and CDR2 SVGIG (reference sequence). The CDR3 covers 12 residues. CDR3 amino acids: CAWTSGQETQYF. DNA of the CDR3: TGTGCCTGGACTAGCGGCCAAGAGACCCAGTACTTC.

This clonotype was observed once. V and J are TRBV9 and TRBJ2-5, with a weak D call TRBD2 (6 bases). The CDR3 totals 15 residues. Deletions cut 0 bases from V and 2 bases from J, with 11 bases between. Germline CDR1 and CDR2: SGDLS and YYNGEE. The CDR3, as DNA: TGTGCCAGCAGCGTAGACCCGGGGGATCAAGAGACCCAGTACTTC. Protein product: CASSVDPGDQETQYF.

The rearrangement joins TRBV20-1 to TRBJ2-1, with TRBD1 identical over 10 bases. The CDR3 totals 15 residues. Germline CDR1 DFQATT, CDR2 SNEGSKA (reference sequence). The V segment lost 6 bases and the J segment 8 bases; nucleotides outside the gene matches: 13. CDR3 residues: CSAQWDRGAWDEQFF. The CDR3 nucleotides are TGCAGTGCACAGTGGGACAGGGGTGCCTGGGATGAGCAGTTCTTC.

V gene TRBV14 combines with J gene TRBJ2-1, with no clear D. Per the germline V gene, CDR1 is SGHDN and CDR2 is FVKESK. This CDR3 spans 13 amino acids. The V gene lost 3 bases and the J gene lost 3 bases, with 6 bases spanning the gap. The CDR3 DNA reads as TGTGCCAGCAGCCAGGGTTTCTACAATGAGCAGTTCTTC. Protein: CASSQGFYNEQFF.